A selection of T cell receptor beta chains follows, all from one sample in a study of PD-1 blockade in classical Hodgkin lymphoma. This table comes from immunoSEQ multiplex PCR, and its TCRdb copy is limited to in-frame clones, with some not included. This sample has almost 100,000 clones, with around 90% found just once. This specimen consisted of peripheral blood mononuclear cells (PBMCs), obtained at baseline. Receptors were obtained from a human donor with classical Hodgkin lymphoma. Both conserved end residues are part of each CDR3. The D gene is left open where the match is weak. Clone size is given for some rows only: seen once, a few or many times, or a class if the clone is expanded.

>NA|TRBV7-6|NA|TRBJ2-3
TGTGCCAGCAGCAACGGCCCGACCGACAGCACAGATACGCAGTATTTT
CASSNGPTDSTDTQYF
>NA|TRBV11-3|NA|TRBJ2-2
TGTGCCAGCAGCTTTAGGGAGAGCACCGGGGAGCTGTTTTTT
CASSFRESTGELFF
>NA|TRBV19|NA|TRBJ1-4
TGTGCCAGTAGGGGGGATACTAATGAAAAACTGTTTTTT
CASRGDTNEKLFF
>NA|TRBV30|TRBD1|TRBJ1-3
TGTGCCTGGAGTCAGGGGGGCTCTGGAAACACCATATATTTT
CAWSQGGSGNTIYF
>NA|TRBV6-6|NA|TRBJ2-5
TGTGCCAGCAGTTATTGGACGGACACCCCCTACTTC
CASSYWTDTPYF
>NA|TRBV2|NA|TRBJ1-1
TGTGCCAGCTCTGGACTCTTGGCGAACACTGAAGCTTTCTTT
CASSGLLANTEAFF
>once|TRBV6-1|NA|TRBJ2-4
TGTGCCAGCAGAGGACAGAAGGAAAACATTCAGTACTTC
CASRGQKENIQYF
>NA|TRBV5-1|NA|TRBJ1-1
TGCGCCAGCAGCTTGGTAATAAAGACAGCATATGGAGACACTGAAGCTTTCTTT
CASSLVIKTAYGDTEAFF
>NA|TRBV6-1|NA|TRBJ1-2
TGTGCCAGCAGTCCTACCTACGGGGGAGAAGGCTACACCTTC
CASSPTYGGEGYTF
>NA|TRBV5-4|NA|TRBJ2-1
TGTGCCAGCAGCTTGTGGGAACCTCTTTTCTACAATGAGCAGTTCTTC
CASSLWEPLFYNEQFF
>few|TRBV29-1|NA|TRBJ1-1
TGCAGCGTTGAAGACTTCGGGGCAGGGGAAGCTTTCTTT
CSVEDFGAGEAFF
>NA|TRBV9|NA|TRBJ2-1
TGTGCCAGCAGCGTAGTTAGCGGTGGGAGTGAGCAGTTCTTC
CASSVVSGGSEQFF
>NA|TRBV28|TRBD1|TRBJ1-3
TGTGCCAGCAGTGCTCGGGACAGGGGACGAAACACCATATATTTT
CASSARDRGRNTIYF
>once|TRBV5-1|TRBD2|TRBJ2-5
TGCGCCAGCAGCTCCCCCGGGAGGGGGGAGACCCAGTACTTC
CASSSPGRGETQYF
>NA|TRBV29-1|NA|TRBJ1-1
TGCAGCGCCCGGAATGCTGTGAACACTGAAGCTTTCTTT
CSARNAVNTEAFF
>once|TRBV12-2|NA|TRBJ2-3
TGTGCAAGGAGTCGAGTCGAGGCAGATACGCAGTATTTT
CARSRVEADTQYF
>NA|TRBV29-1|TRBD1|TRBJ1-2
TGCAGCGTTGAAGCAGGAACAGGGGGGTATGGCTACACCTTC
CSVEAGTGGYGYTF
>NA|TRBV5-4|TRBD2|TRBJ2-5
TGTGCCAGCAGCTTGAAGCGGGAGGGGCAAGAGACCCAGTACTTC
CASSLKREGQETQYF
>NA|TRBV7-3|NA|TRBJ2-2
TGTGCCAGCAGCTTAATGGCGGACGGGGAGCTGTTTTTT
CASSLMADGELFF
>NA|TRBV9|NA|TRBJ1-1
TGTGCCAGCAGCCCCCCGAGCACTGAAGCTTTCTTT
CASSPPSTEAFF
>once|TRBV11-2|NA|TRBJ1-5
TGTGCCAGCAGCTCCCTTCCGGCTCAGCCCCAGCATTTT
CASSSLPAQPQHF
>NA|TRBV6-1|NA|TRBJ2-2
TGTGCCAGCGGGATTTTGAACACCGGGGAGCTGTTTTTT
CASGILNTGELFF
>NA|TRBV28|TRBD2|TRBJ2-7
TGTGCCATCTCTAATATGGGACTAGCGGCTATCGAGCAGTACTTC
CAISNMGLAAIEQYF
>NA|TRBV5-5|NA|TRBJ1-4
TGTGCCAGCAGCTTGTTGGCGGGGGATAATGAAAAACTGTTTTTT
CASSLLAGDNEKLFF
>NA|TRBV5-6|TRBD1|TRBJ2-7
TGTGCCAGCAGGCCCCAGGGGGCGCTAATCGAGCAGTACTTC
CASRPQGALIEQYF
>NA|TRBV5-1|NA|TRBJ2-4
TGCGCCAGCAGCTTTGAGGGATTGGGAAACATTCAGTACTTC
CASSFEGLGNIQYF
>NA|TRBV6-1|NA|TRBJ2-7
TGTGCCAGTTCGTTGACAGGTTATTATCTCTACGAGCAGTACTTC
CASSLTGYYLYEQYF
>NA|TRBV15|TRBD1|TRBJ2-7
TGTGCCACCAGCAGAGACAGGGGGCCCGCCTACGAGCAGTACTTC
CATSRDRGPAYEQYF
>NA|TRBV29-1|NA|TRBJ1-2
TGCAGCGTCCCCGGGGAGTATGGCTACACCTTC
CSVPGEYGYTF
>NA|TRBV19|NA|TRBJ2-2
TGTGCCAGTAGTGTTATGCGAGGGAACGCCGGGGAGCTGTTTTTT
CASSVMRGNAGELFF
>NA|TRBV25-1|NA|TRBJ2-7
TGTGCCAGCAGTGAATACGGCGGGATGGGGTCCAACGAGCAGTACTTC
CASSEYGGMGSNEQYF
>NA|TRBV2|TRBD1|TRBJ2-1
TGTGCCAGCAGTGAATCCGGACAGGGCTCCGCTGAGCAGTTCTTC
CASSESGQGSAEQFF
>NA|TRBV7-9|NA|TRBJ2-2
TGTGCCAGCAGCCTCTCGGGCCACGACACCGGGGAGCTGTTTTTT
CASSLSGHDTGELFF
>once|TRBV18|NA|TRBJ2-6
TGTGCCAGCTCACGACTTACTGACAACTCTGGGGCCAACGTCCTGACTTTC
CASSRLTDNSGANVLTF
>NA|TRBV2|TRBD2|TRBJ2-5
TGTGCCAGAGGGACTAGCGGGAGGGTGGAGGAGACCCAGTACTTC
CARGTSGRVEETQYF
>NA|TRBV28|NA|TRBJ2-1
TGTGCCAGCAGTTCCTCCCGGACCGCAACCAATGAGCAGTTCTTC
CASSSSRTATNEQFF
>NA|TRBV15|NA|TRBJ1-5
TGTGCCACCAGCAGAGACGGAAGAGGCAATCAGCCCCAGCATTTT
CATSRDGRGNQPQHF
>NA|TRBV15|NA|TRBJ2-5
TGTGCCACCAGCACCGGCCCGGGTGGGGGAGAGACCCAGTACTTC
CATSTGPGGGETQYF
>NA|TRBV5-4|TRBD1|TRBJ2-7
TGTGCCAGCACCGGGACAGTTAGGGTCAAGCACTACGAGCAGTACTTC
CASTGTVRVKHYEQYF
>few|TRBV28|NA|TRBJ2-1
TGTGCCAGCAGTTTAATATCTTGGGGCGGTGAGCAGTTCTTC
CASSLISWGGEQFF
>NA|TRBV11-1|TRBD2|TRBJ2-1
TGTGCCAGCAGCTTTAGCGGGAGTACGGATGAGCAGTTCTTC
CASSFSGSTDEQFF
>NA|TRBV6-5|NA|TRBJ1-2
TGTGCCAGCAGCCCACAGGGCTATGGCTACACCTTC
CASSPQGYGYTF
>once|TRBV11-2|TRBD2|TRBJ2-1
TGTGCCAGCAGCTCGGAGGCTAGCGGGAGGGCCGGGCAGTTCTTC
CASSSEASGRAGQFF
>NA|TRBV9|NA|TRBJ1-1
TGTGCCAGCAGCCTCCCCCGCCGCGGGCGGGGAGCTTTCTTT
CASSLPRRGRGAFF
>NA|TRBV5-5|TRBD1|TRBJ1-2
TGTGCCAGCAGCTTCGGGACAGGGGGTAACTATGGCTACACCTTC
CASSFGTGGNYGYTF
>NA|TRBV19|NA|TRBJ2-5
TGTGCCAGTAGTATAGCGGTTGGGACTCAAGAGACCCAGTACTTC
CASSIAVGTQETQYF
>NA|TRBV5-6|TRBD1|TRBJ1-2
TGTGCCAGCAGCCCAACCTTGGGACAGACAGGTGGCTACACCTTC
CASSPTLGQTGGYTF
>NA|TRBV5-4|NA|TRBJ2-2
TGTGCCAGCAGCTTGGTTAAGGGTGGGGCCGGGGAGCTGTTTTTT
CASSLVKGGAGELFF
>NA|TRBV6-1|TRBD1|TRBJ1-1
TGTGCCAGCAGTGAAACCGGGACAGGCGCTTTCTTT
CASSETGTGAFF
>NA|TRBV5-1|NA|TRBJ2-5
TGCGCCAGCAGCTTGGTAGGCCTGGGGGAGACCCAGTACTTC
CASSLVGLGETQYF
>NA|TRBV5-1|NA|TRBJ1-3
TGCGCCAGCAGCACGGGGGGTTCTGGAAACACCATATATTTT
CASSTGGSGNTIYF
>NA|TRBV5-1|TRBD1|TRBJ2-7
TGCGCCAGCAGCCAACGACGGACAGGGGTGTCCTACGAGCAGTACTTC
CASSQRRTGVSYEQYF
>once|TRBV5-1|NA|TRBJ2-3
TGCGCCAGCAGCTTGGAGGCCAGGGAGATAGATACGCAGTATTTT
CASSLEAREIDTQYF
>once|TRBV13|TRBD1|TRBJ2-1
TGTGCCAGCAGGACAGGGGGAACCTCCTACAATGAGCAGTTCTTC
CASRTGGTSYNEQFF
>NA|TRBV10-3|NA|TRBJ1-5
TGTGCCATCAGTGGGACAGCGAGCAATCAGCCCCAGCATTTT
CAISGTASNQPQHF